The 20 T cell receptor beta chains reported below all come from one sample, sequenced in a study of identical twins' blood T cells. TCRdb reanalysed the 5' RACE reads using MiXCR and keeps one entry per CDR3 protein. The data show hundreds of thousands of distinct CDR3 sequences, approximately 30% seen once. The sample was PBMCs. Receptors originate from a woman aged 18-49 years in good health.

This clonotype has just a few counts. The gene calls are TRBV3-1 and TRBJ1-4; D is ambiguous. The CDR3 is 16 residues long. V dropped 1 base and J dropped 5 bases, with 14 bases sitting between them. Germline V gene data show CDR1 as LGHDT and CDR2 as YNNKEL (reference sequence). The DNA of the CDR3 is TGTGCCAGCAGCCAAGCGATCACCATAAGAAATGAAAAACTGTTTTTT. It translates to CASSQAITIRNEKLFF.

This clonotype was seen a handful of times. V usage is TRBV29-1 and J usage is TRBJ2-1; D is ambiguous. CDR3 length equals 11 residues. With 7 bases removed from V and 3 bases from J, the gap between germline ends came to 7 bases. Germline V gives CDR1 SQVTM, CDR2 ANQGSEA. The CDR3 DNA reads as TGCAGCGGGCGGCACTACAATGAGCAGTTCTTC. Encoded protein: CSGRHYNEQFF.

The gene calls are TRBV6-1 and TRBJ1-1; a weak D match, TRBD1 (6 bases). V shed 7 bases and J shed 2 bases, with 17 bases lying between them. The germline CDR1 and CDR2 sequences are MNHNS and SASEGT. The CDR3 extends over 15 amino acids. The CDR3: CASTMKYRDNTEAFF. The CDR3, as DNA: TGTGCCAGCACTATGAAGTACAGGGATAACACTGAAGCTTTCTTT.

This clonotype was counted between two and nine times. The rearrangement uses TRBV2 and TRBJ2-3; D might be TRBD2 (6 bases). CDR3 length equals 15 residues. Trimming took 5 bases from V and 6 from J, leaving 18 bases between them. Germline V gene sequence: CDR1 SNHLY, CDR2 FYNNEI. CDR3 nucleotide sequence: TGTGCCAGCAGTTCAAGCCTCGGCGGGATTGATACGCAGTATTTT. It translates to CASSSSLGGIDTQYF.

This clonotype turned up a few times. As DNA, the CDR3 is TGTGCCAGCAGCGGGGGACAATCGGCGAACACTGAAGCTTTCTTT. Amino acid sequence: CASSGGQSANTEAFF. The chain combines TRBV9 with TRBJ1-1; D is possibly TRBD1 (6 bases). The germline gives CDR1 SGDLS, CDR2 YYNGEE. The germline V and J ends were trimmed by 3 bases and 1 base, with 13 bases remaining between them. CDR3 length equals 15 residues.

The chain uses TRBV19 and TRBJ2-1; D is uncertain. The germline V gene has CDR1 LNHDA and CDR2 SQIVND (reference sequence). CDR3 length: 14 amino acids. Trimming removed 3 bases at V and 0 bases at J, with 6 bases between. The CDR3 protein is CASSMESSYNEQFF. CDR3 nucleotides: TGTGCCAGTAGTATGGAGAGCTCCTACAATGAGCAGTTCTTC.

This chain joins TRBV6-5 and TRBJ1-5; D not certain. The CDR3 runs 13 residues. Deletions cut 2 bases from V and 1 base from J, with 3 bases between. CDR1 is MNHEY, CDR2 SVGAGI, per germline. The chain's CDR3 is CASSYMSNQPQHF. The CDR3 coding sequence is TGTGCCAGCAGTTACATGAGCAATCAGCCCCAGCATTTT.

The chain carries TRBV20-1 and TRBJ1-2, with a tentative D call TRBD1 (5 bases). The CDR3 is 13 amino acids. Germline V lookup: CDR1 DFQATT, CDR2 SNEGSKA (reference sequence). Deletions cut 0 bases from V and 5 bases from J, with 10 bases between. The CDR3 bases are TGCAGTGCTAGAGATTTCAGGGAGTATGGCTACACCTTC. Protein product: CSARDFREYGYTF.

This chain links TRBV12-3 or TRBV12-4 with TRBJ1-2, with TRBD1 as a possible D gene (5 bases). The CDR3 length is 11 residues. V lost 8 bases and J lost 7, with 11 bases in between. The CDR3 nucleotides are TGTGCCAGCGGAAGGGGAGGTGGCTACACCTTC. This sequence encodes CASGRGGGYTF.

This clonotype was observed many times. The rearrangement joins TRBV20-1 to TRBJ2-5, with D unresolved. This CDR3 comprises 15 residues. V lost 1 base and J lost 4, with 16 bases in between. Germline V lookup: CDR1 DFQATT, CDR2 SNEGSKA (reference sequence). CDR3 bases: TGCAGTGCTAGAGGGGCTACAGCGCTGGCAGAGACCCAGTACTTC. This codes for CSARGATALAETQYF.

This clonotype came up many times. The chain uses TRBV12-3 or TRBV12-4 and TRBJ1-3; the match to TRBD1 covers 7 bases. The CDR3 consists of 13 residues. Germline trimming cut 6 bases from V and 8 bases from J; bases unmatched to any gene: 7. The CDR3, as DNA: TGTGCCAGCAGCCCTAGACAGGGTTACACCATATATTTT. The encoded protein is CASSPRQGYTIYF.

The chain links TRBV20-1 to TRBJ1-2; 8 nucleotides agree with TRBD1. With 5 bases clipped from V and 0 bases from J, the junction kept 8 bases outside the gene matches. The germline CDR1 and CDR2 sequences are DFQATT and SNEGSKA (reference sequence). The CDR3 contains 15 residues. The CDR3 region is CSAEGTGLANYGYTF. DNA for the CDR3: TGCAGTGCTGAAGGGACAGGACTAGCTAACTATGGCTACACCTTC.

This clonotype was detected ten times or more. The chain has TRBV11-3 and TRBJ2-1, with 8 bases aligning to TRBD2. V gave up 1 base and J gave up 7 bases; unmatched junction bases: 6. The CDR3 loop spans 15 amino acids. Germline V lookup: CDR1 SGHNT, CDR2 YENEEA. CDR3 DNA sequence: TGTGCCAGCAGCTTAGGTGTTAGCGGGGTAAATGAGCAGTTCTTC. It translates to CASSLGVSGVNEQFF.

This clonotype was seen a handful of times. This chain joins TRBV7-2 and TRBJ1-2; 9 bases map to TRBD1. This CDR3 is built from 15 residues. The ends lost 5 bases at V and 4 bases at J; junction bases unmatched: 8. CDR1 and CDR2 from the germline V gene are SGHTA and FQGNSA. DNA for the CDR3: TGTGCCAGCAGCCTAAACAGGGGGCAGGGCTATGGCTACACCTTC. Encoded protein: CASSLNRGQGYGYTF.

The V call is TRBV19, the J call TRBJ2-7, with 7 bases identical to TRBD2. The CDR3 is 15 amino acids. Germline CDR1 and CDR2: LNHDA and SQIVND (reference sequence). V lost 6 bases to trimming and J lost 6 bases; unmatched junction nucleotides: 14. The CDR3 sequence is CASRSRDYLGCEQYF. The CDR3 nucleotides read TGTGCCAGTAGGTCCCGGGACTACTTAGGGTGCGAGCAGTACTTC.

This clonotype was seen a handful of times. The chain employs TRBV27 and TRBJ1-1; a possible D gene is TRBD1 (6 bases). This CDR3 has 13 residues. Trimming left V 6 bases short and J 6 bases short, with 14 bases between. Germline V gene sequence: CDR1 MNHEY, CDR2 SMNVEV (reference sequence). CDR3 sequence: CASSVTGGAEAFF. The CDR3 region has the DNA TGTGCCAGCAGCGTCACGGGGGGCGCTGAAGCTTTCTTT.

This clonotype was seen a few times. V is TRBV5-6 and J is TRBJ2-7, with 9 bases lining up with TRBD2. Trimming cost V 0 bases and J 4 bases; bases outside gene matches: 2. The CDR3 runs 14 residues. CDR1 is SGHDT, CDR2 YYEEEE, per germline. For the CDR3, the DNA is TGTGCCAGCAGCTTGGGACTAGCGGAATACGAGCAGTACTTC. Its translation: CASSLGLAEYEQYF.

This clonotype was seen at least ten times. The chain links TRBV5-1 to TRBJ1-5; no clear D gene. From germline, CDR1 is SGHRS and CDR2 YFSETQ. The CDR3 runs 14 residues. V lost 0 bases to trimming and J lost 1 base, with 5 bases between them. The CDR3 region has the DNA TGCGCCAGCAGCTTGGGACCGAGCAATCAGCCCCAGCATTTT. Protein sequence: CASSLGPSNQPQHF.

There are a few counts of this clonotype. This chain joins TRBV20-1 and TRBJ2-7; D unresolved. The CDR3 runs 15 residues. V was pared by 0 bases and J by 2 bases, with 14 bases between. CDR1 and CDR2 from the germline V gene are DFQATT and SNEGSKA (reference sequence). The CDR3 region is CSARDFGDSAYEQYF. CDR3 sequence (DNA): TGCAGTGCTAGAGATTTTGGCGACTCAGCCTACGAGCAGTACTTC.

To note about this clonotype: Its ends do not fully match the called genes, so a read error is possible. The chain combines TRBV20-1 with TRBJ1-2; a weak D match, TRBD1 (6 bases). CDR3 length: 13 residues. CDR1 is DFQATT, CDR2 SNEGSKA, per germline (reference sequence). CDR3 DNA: TGCAGTGCTAGAGATTTCGTACTGGCGGGGGCGCCTTTC. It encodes CSARDFVLAGAPF.